This is a list of T cell receptor beta chains from one sample in a study of beta chain features in type 1 diabetes. The table came from immunoSEQ multiplex PCR; TCRdb's copy has only in-frame clones and leaves some out. The data show roughly 100,000 clones, with roughly 28% seen just once and more than 0.5% held by the top ten. The source material was central memory CD4+ T cells from blood. The source of these receptors is a woman aged 18-29 years with type 1 diabetes. The CDR3 runs from the conserved cysteine through the conserved F or W. Fields, in order: J gene, D gene, V gene, clone size, CDR3 DNA, CDR3 protein. A D gene is named only where the DNA matches it firmly. A clone size is listed for some rows: how often the clone was seen (once, few, many), or a class if it is expanded.

J: TRBJ2-5; D: -; V: TRBV28; size: few; DNA: TGTGCCAGCAGGGGAACAGGGAAACAAGAGACCCAGTACTTC; CDR3: CASRGTGKQETQYF
J: TRBJ1-4; D: -; V: TRBV13; size: -; DNA: TGTGCCAGCAGCCCACGCAGGGGCACTAATGAAAAACTGTTTTTT; CDR3: CASSPRRGTNEKLFF
J: TRBJ2-1; D: TRBD2; V: TRBV18; size: -; DNA: TGTGCCAGCTCACCCCTTGAACCGGGACTAGCGGGGCCCAGCTCCTACAATGAGCAGTTCTTC; CDR3: CASSPLEPGLAGPSSYNEQFF
J: TRBJ2-3; D: -; V: TRBV20-1; size: -; DNA: TGCAGTGCTAGAGATAAAGCTACGCAGTATTTT; CDR3: CSARDKATQYF
J: TRBJ2-1; D: TRBD2; V: TRBV30; size: -; DNA: TGTGCCTGGAGTAACCCGAGTAGCGGGAGTAATGAGCAGTTCTTC; CDR3: CAWSNPSSGSNEQFF
J: TRBJ2-7; D: -; V: TRBV5-4; size: -; DNA: TGTGCCAGCAGCTCGACAGAGTACGAGCAGTACTTC; CDR3: CASSSTEYEQYF
J: TRBJ2-5; D: -; V: TRBV6-6; size: -; DNA: TGTGCCAGCAGTCTCGGAGGCGGAGCCGTTCAAGAGACCCAGTACTTC; CDR3: CASSLGGGAVQETQYF
J: TRBJ2-3; D: -; V: TRBV29-1; size: few; DNA: TGCAGCACCCGCGTAGCAGCAGATACGCAGTATTTT; CDR3: CSTRVAADTQYF
J: TRBJ2-1; D: TRBD2; V: TRBV7-2; size: few; DNA: TGTGCCAGCAGCTTAATCGGCGGGAGCTCCTACAATGAGCAGTTCTTC; CDR3: CASSLIGGSSYNEQFF
J: TRBJ2-6; D: -; V: TRBV27; size: -; DNA: TGTGCCAGCAGACTCACGTTCGGGGCCAACGTCCTGACTTTC; CDR3: CASRLTFGANVLTF
J: TRBJ2-2; D: TRBD2; V: TRBV5-6; size: few; DNA: TGTGCCAGCAGCCGGGTTAGCGGGAGGGCCGCGTCCAACACCGGGGAGCTGTTTTTT; CDR3: CASSRVSGRAASNTGELFF
J: TRBJ2-1; D: TRBD2; V: TRBV5-5; size: -; DNA: TGTGCCAGCAGCTTGGGGGCGGGAGGGACCTACAATGAGCAGTTCTTC; CDR3: CASSLGAGGTYNEQFF
J: TRBJ2-1; D: TRBD2; V: TRBV5-1; size: -; DNA: TGCGCCAGCAGCCCGTATTCGGGAGGCTCCTACAATGAGCAGTTCTTC; CDR3: CASSPYSGGSYNEQFF
J: TRBJ1-4; D: TRBD1; V: TRBV7-2; size: -; DNA: TGTGCCAGCCAGGGACAGGGAACCCGAGGGAGTGAAAAACTGTTTTTT; CDR3: CASQGQGTRGSEKLFF
J: TRBJ2-3; D: -; V: TRBV2; size: few; DNA: TGTGCCAGCAGAAATTGGCAAACAGATACGCAGTATTTT; CDR3: CASRNWQTDTQYF
J: TRBJ2-7; D: TRBD2; V: TRBV29-1; size: few; DNA: TGCAGCGCAAACAAGCGGGAGGGCAACGACGAGCAGTACTTC; CDR3: CSANKREGNDEQYF
J: TRBJ2-1; D: TRBD2; V: TRBV5-1; size: few; DNA: TGCGCCAGCAGCCCGGGACTAGCGGGTCCATCGGGCAATGAGCAGTTCTTC; CDR3: CASSPGLAGPSGNEQFF